This T cell receptor (beta chain) was captured by sequencing in a study of T cell changes during pregnancy in multiple sclerosis (dated by TCRdb to the late 2010s). About the study as a whole: Changes in the T cell repertoire over the course of pregnancy were examined in this study in women with multiple sclerosis.

This clone appeared once. Its specific antigen is unknown. Base-call qualities are not available, and no considerably larger clone is one nucleotide away. CDR1 and CDR2 are read off the germline V gene as MGHRA and YSYEKL. Its CDR3 holds 17 amino acids, cysteine through phenylalanine. Kept here is only the CDR3 DNA, which spans 51 bases and is read in frame from base 1. The junction shows trimming of 0 bases on V and 2 bases on J, plus 16 bases between the germline ends. The library came from the immunoSEQ multiplex PCR assay. Held by TCRdb, this immuneACCESS table contains in-frame sequences only and omits some clones. Under half of the omission traces to an unresolved V gene where checked; the cause of the rest is unknown. Counted in this sample were more than 60,000 clones; about nine tenths of them appeared once. Of the sample, 1.4% is held by the ten largest clones.

The source is a female donor with multiple sclerosis, enrolled in a pregnancy study. The chain is made from TRBV4-1 and TRBJ1-1, and TRBD1 may be the D gene, going by 6 matching bases. The specimen was peripheral blood, collected in the second trimester of pregnancy. The CDR3 is CASSQDPTPGGNTEAFF. The DNA sequence is given as TGCGCCAGCAGCCAAGATCCCACCCCGGGGGGCAACACTGAAGCTTTCTTT.